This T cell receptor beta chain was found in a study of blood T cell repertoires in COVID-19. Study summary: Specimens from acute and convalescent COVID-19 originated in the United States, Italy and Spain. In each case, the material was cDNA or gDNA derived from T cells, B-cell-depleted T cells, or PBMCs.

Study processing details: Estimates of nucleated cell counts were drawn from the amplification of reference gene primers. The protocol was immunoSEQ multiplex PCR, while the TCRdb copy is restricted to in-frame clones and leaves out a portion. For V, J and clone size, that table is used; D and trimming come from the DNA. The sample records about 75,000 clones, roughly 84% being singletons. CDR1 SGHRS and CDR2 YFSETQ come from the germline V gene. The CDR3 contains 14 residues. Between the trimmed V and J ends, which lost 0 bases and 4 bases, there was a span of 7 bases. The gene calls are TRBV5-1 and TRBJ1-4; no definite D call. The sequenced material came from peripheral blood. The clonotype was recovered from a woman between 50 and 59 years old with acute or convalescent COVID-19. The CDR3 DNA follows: TGCGCCAGCAGCTTGGTCGGGGTTAATGAAAAACTGTTTTTT. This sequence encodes CASSLVGVNEKLFF. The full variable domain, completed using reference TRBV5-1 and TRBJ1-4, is KAGVTQTPRYLIKTRGQQVTLSCSPISGHRSVSWYQQTPGQGLQFLFEYFSETQRNKGNFPGRFSGRQFSNSRSEMNVSTLELGDSALYLCASSLVGVNEKLFFGSGTQLSVL.